The clone carrying this TCR beta chain was seen a handful of times. Its antigen remains unidentified. Germline V gives CDR1 DFQATT, CDR2 SNEGSKA (reference sequence). There are 13 residues in the CDR3. This sample stems from a study of T cells in Graves' hyperthyroidism and ophthalmopathy. Notes on the study in general: Ophthalmopathy could be told apart from stable hyperthyroidism with a 13 V-J model. Blood samples included most of the expanded thyroid clonotypes exceeding 0.001.

The source material, RNA transcripts, was used to amplify TCR beta CDR3 regions. An initial round of RT-PCR targeting the TCR CDR3 relied on the HTBI primer set. TCRdb re-called the multiplex PCR reads through MiXCR, storing one row per CDR3 protein. Among some 600,000 distinct CDR3 sequences, around 14% were seen once, and the ten largest hold roughly 6.2%. Blood was sampled at initial diagnosis of hyperthyroidism, prior to onset of any ophthalmopathy symptoms. The chain links TRBV20-1 to TRBJ2-1; 7 positions agree with TRBD2. The receptor comes from a woman in her twenties or thirties with Graves' hyperthyroidism that later progressed to Graves' ophthalmopathy. The sequenced sample consisted of blood. In DNA form, the CDR3 reads TGCACAACGGGGGGAAGCTCCTACAATGAGCAGTTCTTC. As protein: CTTGGSSYNEQFF.